The 24 T cell receptor beta chains below all came from one sample that was sequenced in a study of blood T cell repertoires in COVID-19. The repertoire was sequenced with immunoSEQ multiplex PCR; TCRdb's copy has only in-frame clones and lacks some. The sample consists of some 200,000 clones, approximately 85% of them appearing once. The sample was peripheral blood. These receptors came from a woman aged 55 to 70 with acute or convalescent COVID-19.

This clone was seen only once. This rearrangement joins TRBV14 to TRBJ1-1; D might be TRBD1 (5 bases). Germline V gene data show CDR1 as SGHDN and CDR2 as FVKESK. The CDR3 is 14 residues long. The germline V and J ends were trimmed by 3 bases and 5 bases, with 13 bases remaining between them. The CDR3 loop reads CASSQARGRTEAFF. DNA of the CDR3: TGTGCCAGCAGCCAGGCAAGGGGTAGGACTGAAGCTTTCTTT.

CDR3 residues: CASSERAGGRHEQYV. CDR3 DNA: TGTGCCAGCAGTGAAAGAGCGGGAGGGAGACACGAGCAGTACGTC. The chain is built from TRBV6-1 and TRBJ2-7; 10 nucleotides line up with TRBD2. The V segment lost 2 bases and the J segment 5 bases; nucleotides outside the gene matches: 6. Looked up from germline, CDR1 is MNHNS and CDR2 is SASEGT. This CDR3 contains 15 residues.

CDR3 loop: CASSLVPPGGGETQYF. The DNA of the CDR3 is TGTGCCAGCAGCTTGGTCCCGCCAGGAGGAGGAGAGACCCAGTACTTC. This chain links TRBV5-5 with TRBJ2-5, with a weak D call TRBD2 (5 bases). This CDR3 spans 16 amino acids. The germline CDR1 and CDR2 sequences are SGHKS and YYEKEE (reference sequence). Trimming left V 0 bases short and J 4 bases short, with 16 bases between. The complete variable domain, with remaining parts taken from reference TRBV5-5 and TRBJ2-5, reads DAGVTQSPTHLIKTRGQQVTLRCSPISGHKSVSWYQQVLGQGPQFIFQYYEKEERGRGNFPDRFSARQFPNYSSELNVNALLLGDSALYLCASSLVPPGGGETQYFGPGTRLLVL.

This chain joins TRBV2 and TRBJ2-5; possible D gene TRBD2, 6 bases. Germline values: CDR1 SNHLY, CDR2 FYNNEI. The CDR3 runs to 12 residues. Trimming stripped 9 bases from V and 2 bases from J, with 10 bases between. The CDR3 region has the DNA TGTGCCAGTGGGGACTTACAAGAGACCCAGTACTTC. This sequence encodes CASGDLQETQYF.

V and J are TRBV2 and TRBJ1-1; D remains ambiguous. V lost 5 bases and J 0 bases, leaving 7 bases between the germline ends. Germline CDR1 reads SNHLY; CDR2 reads FYNNEI. The CDR3 consists of 13 residues. The CDR3 loop reads CASSRDLNTEAFF. The CDR3 DNA reads as TGTGCCAGCAGTCGCGACTTGAACACTGAAGCTTTCTTT. Together with reference TRBV2 and TRBJ1-1, the CDR3 gives the full variable domain: EPEVTQTPSHQVTQMGQEVILRCVPISNHLYFYWYRQILGQKVEFLVSFYNNEISEKSEIFDDQFSVERPDGSNFTLKIRSTKLEDSAMYFCASSRDLNTEAFFGQGTRLTVV.

This chain uses TRBV19 with TRBJ2-6, with D perhaps matching TRBD2 (7 bases). This CDR3 contains 18 residues. Trimming shortened V by 8 bases and J by 2 bases, and 22 bases separated the two germline ends. The germline V gene has CDR1 LNHDA and CDR2 SQIVND (reference sequence). CDR3 protein: CASGERRGRGPGANVLTF. CDR3 in DNA: TGTGCCAGTGGCGAGAGGCGGGGGCGTGGCCCTGGGGCCAACGTCCTGACTTTC.

The J gene is TRBJ1-6, the V gene TRBV7-9; 8 nucleotides agree with TRBD1. Per the germline V gene, CDR1 is SEHNR and CDR2 is FQNEAQ (reference sequence). This CDR3 spans 14 amino acids. V dropped 5 bases and J dropped 9; count of bases not matched to a gene: 6. The CDR3 region is CASSNGQGSSPLHF. For the CDR3, the DNA is TGTGCCAGCAGCAACGGACAGGGTAGTTCACCCCTCCACTTT.

The rearrangement uses TRBV7-9 and TRBJ2-2, with 10 bases aligning to TRBD1. This CDR3 has 15 amino acids. Germline assignment: CDR1 SEHNR and CDR2 FQNEAQ (reference sequence). After removal of 3 bases from V and 4 bases from J, the junction contained 2 bases not matched to a gene. The CDR3 sequence: CASSFGTGATGELFF. The DNA of the CDR3 is TGTGCCAGCAGCTTCGGGACAGGGGCCACCGGGGAGCTGTTTTTT.

The chain combines TRBV7-9 with TRBJ1-1, with D maybe TRBD1 (5 bases). The CDR3 is made up of 15 amino acids. V shed 4 bases and J shed 1 base, with 13 bases lying between them. Germline CDR1 SEHNR, CDR2 FQNEAQ (reference sequence). DNA for the CDR3: TGTGCCAGCAGCTCGGGGGTAACAGCGAACACTGAAGCTTTCTTT. Amino acids: CASSSGVTANTEAFF. The full variable domain, its missing parts supplied by reference TRBV7-9 and TRBJ1-1, is DTGVSQNPRHKITKRGQNVTFRCDPISEHNRLYWYRQTLGQGPEFLTYFQNEAQLEKSRLLSDRFSAERPKGSFSTLEIQRTEQGDSAMYLCASSSGVTANTEAFFGQGTRLTVV.

The genes are TRBV5-1 and TRBJ2-1; 12 nucleotides line up with TRBD2. CDR3 size: 15 residues. Germline V CDR1 and CDR2: SGHRS, YFSETQ. V was pared by 4 bases and J by 5 bases, with 4 bases of the junction left unmatched. CDR3 in amino acids: CASSVGLAGNNEQFF. The CDR3 DNA is TGCGCCAGCAGCGTGGGACTAGCGGGTAACAATGAGCAGTTCTTC.

This chain links TRBV6-2 or TRBV6-3 with TRBJ2-1, with 13 bases identical to TRBD2. V lost 5 bases and J lost 9; bases outside the gene matches: 7. In germline, CDR1 is MNHEY, CDR2 SVGEGT. The CDR3 has 15 residues. Here the CDR3 reads CASSVTSGRMSEQFF. The CDR3, as DNA: TGTGCCAGCAGTGTGACTAGCGGGAGGATGAGTGAGCAGTTCTTC.

This rearrangement joins TRBV10-3 to TRBJ1-2, with D possibly matching TRBD1 (6 bases). V lost 6 bases, J lost 0 bases, and 11 bases lay in between. The germline gives CDR1 ENHRY, CDR2 SYGVKD. This CDR3 is built from 14 residues. The CDR3 loop reads CAIRPQGTNYGYTF. The CDR3 DNA reads as TGTGCCATCAGGCCACAGGGTACTAACTATGGCTACACCTTC.

The chain recombines TRBV18 with TRBJ1-1; the D is unclear. The V gene lost 1 base and the J gene lost 1 base, with 13 bases spanning the gap. Germline V gene data show CDR1 as KGHSH and CDR2 as LQKENI. The CDR3 loop spans 16 amino acids. The DNA of the CDR3 is TGTGCCAGCTCACCACTTGAGAGGGCACCGAACACTGAAGCTTTCTTT. Protein sequence: CASSPLERAPNTEAFF.

This chain links TRBV6-1 with TRBJ2-7; 7 bases align to TRBD2. Per the germline V gene, CDR1 is MNHNS and CDR2 is SASEGT. The CDR3 has 14 amino acids. The junction had 7 bases not matched to a gene; V was cut back by 1 base and J by 7 bases. The CDR3 nucleotides read TGTGCCAGCAGTGAAGTGGCGGGAGCAAGAGAGCAGTACTTC. It translates to CASSEVAGAREQYF.

The chain uses TRBV2 and TRBJ2-7; 13 positions match TRBD2. CDR3 length: 16 amino acids. J lost 7 bases, V lost 0 bases, and 6 bases had no gene match. CDR1 and CDR2 (germline): SNHLY, FYNNEI. The CDR3 coding sequence is TGTGCCAGCAGTGAAGCACTAGCGGGAGGGCCGAGGGAGCAGTACTTC. The encoded protein is CASSEALAGGPREQYF.

The chain has TRBV7-9 and TRBJ1-1, with D perhaps TRBD1 (6 bases). Trimming pared 5 bases from V and 6 bases from J, leaving 13 bases between. Germline lookup yields CDR1 SEHNR and CDR2 FQNEAQ (reference sequence). The CDR3 extends over 13 amino acids. Here the CDR3 reads CASSLEPGAEAFF. The CDR3 nucleotides read TGTGCCAGCAGCCTTGAACCAGGGGCTGAAGCTTTCTTT.

The chain joins TRBV6-2 or TRBV6-3 to TRBJ2-7, with 12 bases fitting TRBD2. Germline V gives CDR1 MNHEY, CDR2 SVGEGT. V lost 6 bases, J lost 1 base, and 4 bases stayed unmatched. CDR3 length: 15 residues. CDR3 DNA: TGTGCCAGCAGCCTTGGACTAGCGGGGTCCTACGAGCAGTACTTC. Protein product: CASSLGLAGSYEQYF.

This chain connects TRBV30 to TRBJ2-6; TRBD1 might be the D (6 bases). Germline CDR1 and CDR2: GTSNPN and SVGIG (reference sequence). Between the trimmed V and J ends, which lost 0 bases and 5 bases, there was a span of 11 bases. The CDR3 runs to 15 residues. The CDR3 protein is CAWSVVQGRANVLTF. DNA for the CDR3: TGTGCCTGGAGTGTGGTACAGGGTCGGGCCAACGTCCTGACTTTC.

The CDR3 bases are TGTGCCAGCAGTTCAGCCTACAATGAGCAGTTCTTC. Protein: CASSSAYNEQFF. The J gene is TRBJ2-1, the V gene TRBV27, with D uncertain. V was cut by 4 bases and J by 2 bases, with 3 bases left in between. CDR1 and CDR2 from the germline V gene are MNHEY and SMNVEV (reference sequence). CDR3 length equals 12 residues.

The V and J genes are TRBV5-1 and TRBJ2-7, with a weak D call TRBD2 (6 bases). Germline values: CDR1 SGHRS, CDR2 YFSETQ. Trimming took 4 bases from V and 6 from J, leaving 20 bases between them. The CDR3 is 15 amino acids. The CDR3 nucleotides read TGCGCCAGCAGCCCCCTGGGGGGAGGACCGGTCGAGCAGTACTTC. It yields the protein CASSPLGGGPVEQYF.

The chain links TRBV28 to TRBJ2-3; D gene unclear. The CDR3 sequence is 17 residues long. V was pared by 7 bases and J by 1 base, with 21 bases between. Germline-derived CDR1 and CDR2 are MDHEN and SYDVKM. CDR3: CASTEPFYPQGTDTQYF. CDR3 DNA sequence: TGTGCCAGCACCGAACCCTTCTACCCCCAGGGCACAGATACGCAGTATTTT.

The CDR3 coding sequence is TGCGCCAGCAGCTCCTTGGCGGCTGACTCTGGAAACACCATATATTTT. Its protein product is CASSSLAADSGNTIYF. The rearrangement uses TRBV5-1 and TRBJ1-3; D unclear. CDR1 and CDR2 (germline): SGHRS, YFSETQ. The CDR3 spans 16 residues. Trimming cost V 3 bases and J 0 bases, with 13 bases left between them.

This chain uses TRBV6-5 with TRBJ1-5; TRBD1 aligns across 7 bases. V lost 2 bases and J lost 1; bases outside the gene matches: 2. This CDR3 is built from 15 residues. Germline V gene sequence: CDR1 MNHEY, CDR2 SVGAGI. CDR3 sequence: CASSYDRASNQPQHF. CDR3 bases: TGTGCCAGCAGTTACGACAGGGCGAGCAATCAGCCCCAGCATTTT.

This chain uses TRBV10-3 with TRBJ1-2; a weak D match, TRBD1 (6 bases). Germline CDR1 reads ENHRY; CDR2 reads SYGVKD. V was pared by 6 bases and J by 5 bases, with 16 bases between. The CDR3 runs 14 residues. This CDR3 reads CAISPGQSEYGYTF. The CDR3 nucleotides read TGTGCCATCAGCCCCGGACAGAGCGAATATGGCTACACCTTC.